These T cell receptor beta chains were read from a single sample in a study of cytomegalovirus exposure and HLA in healthy donors. Clones were read by immunoSEQ multiplex PCR, and TCRdb kept only the in-frame ones, dropping some. The table has around 160,000 clones, 68% seen once; the top ten hold roughly 1.4%. The specimen was PBMCs. Receptors originate from a man in his fifties or sixties in good health and CMV-seronegative. Each CDR3 is given with its conserved first and last residue. Each record gives: J gene, V gene, D gene, clone size, CDR3 protein, CDR3 DNA. The D gene is left open where the match is weak. The size entry is marked missing in some rows and otherwise reads once, few, many or a size class.

TRBJ2-1,TRBV7-6,TRBD2,-,CASSPSGLAGDNEQFF,TGTGCCAGCAGCCCAAGTGGACTAGCGGGGGACAATGAGCAGTTCTTC
TRBJ1-2,TRBV5-1,TRBD1,few,CASSGDREHGYTF,TGCGCCAGCTCAGGGGACAGGGAACATGGCTACACCTTC
TRBJ2-2,TRBV6-4,TRBD2,few,CASSEGLAGTGELFF,TGTGCCAGCAGTGAGGGACTAGCGGGGACCGGGGAGCTGTTTTTT
TRBJ2-1,TRBV18,TRBD2,-,CASSPPERGSYNEQFF,TGTGCCAGCTCACCACCTGAGCGGGGGAGTTACAATGAGCAGTTCTTC
TRBJ2-2,TRBV5-5,TRBD2,few,CASSPGLAGRGGELFF,TGTGCCAGCAGCCCAGGACTAGCGGGGAGAGGCGGGGAGCTGTTTTTT
TRBJ1-5,TRBV18,-,few,CASSPGTGSNQPQHF,TGTGCCAGCTCACCAGGAACAGGGAGCAATCAGCCCCAGCATTTT
TRBJ1-5,TRBV9,-,-,CASSVGWGGQPQHF,TGTGCCAGCAGCGTAGGTTGGGGAGGTCAGCCCCAGCATTTT
TRBJ1-2,TRBV28,-,-,CASSASRGYGYTF,TGTGCCAGCAGTGCCTCCAGGGGCTATGGCTACACCTTC
TRBJ2-5,TRBV5-5,TRBD1,-,CASSPDREQETQYF,TGTGCCAGCAGCCCGGACAGGGAACAGGAGACCCAGTACTTC
TRBJ1-2,TRBV5-4,-,few,CASSLGQNYGYTF,TGTGCCAGCAGCTTGGGACAGAACTATGGCTACACCTTC
TRBJ2-1,TRBV7-2,-,-,CASSFPETYNEQFF,TGTGCCAGCAGCTTTCCGGAGACCTACAATGAGCAGTTCTTC
TRBJ2-1,TRBV7-2,TRBD2,once,CASSLWPSGGAYNEQFF,TGTGCCAGCAGCTTATGGCCTAGCGGGGGGGCCTACAATGAGCAGTTCTTC
TRBJ1-1,TRBV7-9,-,-,CASSLEAGENTEAFF,TGTGCCAGCAGCTTAGAAGCAGGGGAGAACACTGAAGCTTTCTTT
TRBJ2-7,TRBV5-1,TRBD2,-,CASSPGEGRGYEQYF,TGCGCCAGCAGCCCGGGGGAGGGGAGGGGCTACGAGCAGTACTTC
TRBJ1-2,TRBV7-8,TRBD1,few,CASGSPGTVNGYTF,TGTGCCAGCGGATCTCCCGGGACAGTGAATGGCTACACCTTC
TRBJ2-1,TRBV4-1,TRBD1,-,CASSPQGARDEQFF,TGCGCCAGCAGCCCCCAGGGGGCGCGGGATGAGCAGTTCTTC
TRBJ2-1,TRBV7-2,-,-,CASSLDGGGNYNEQFF,TGTGCCAGCAGCTTAGACGGCGGGGGCAACTACAATGAGCAGTTCTTC
TRBJ1-6,TRBV7-2,-,-,CASSFRVSYNSPLHF,TGTGCCAGCAGCTTCAGGGTTTCCTATAATTCACCCCTCCACTTT
TRBJ1-2,TRBV9,-,-,CASSVGATRANYGYTF,TGTGCCAGCAGCGTAGGGGCAACCCGAGCTAACTATGGCTACACCTTC
TRBJ2-7,TRBV25-1,-,-,CATEELNEQYF,TGTGCCACCGAGGAGTTAAACGAGCAGTACTTC
TRBJ1-5,TRBV5-1,TRBD1,-,CASSLGQGGNSNQPQHF,TGCGCCAGCAGCTTGGGACAGGGGGGAAATAGCAATCAGCCCCAGCATTTT
TRBJ1-1,TRBV9,-,-,CASSVVDMNTEAFF,TGTGCCAGCAGCGTAGTAGATATGAACACTGAAGCTTTCTTT
TRBJ2-7,TRBV18,-,few,CASSPRDSYEQYF,TGTGCCAGCTCACCCAGGGACTCCTACGAGCAGTACTTC
TRBJ1-5,TRBV6-5,-,-,CASSYRGMQPQHF,TGTGCCAGCAGTTACCGGGGGATGCAGCCCCAGCATTTT
TRBJ1-2,TRBV10-3,TRBD1,-,CAISGQGGRGDGYTF,TGTGCCATCAGTGGACAGGGGGGAAGGGGAGATGGCTACACCTTC
TRBJ2-5,TRBV4-1,TRBD2,-,CASSQDTGGETQYF,TGCGCCAGCAGCCAAGACACGGGGGGAGAGACCCAGTACTTC
TRBJ1-2,TRBV6-5,TRBD1,-,CASSYRTTGVNYGYTF,TGTGCCAGCAGTTACCGGACGACAGGGGTCAACTATGGCTACACCTTC
TRBJ2-3,TRBV19,TRBD1,-,CASIKRTGSRTDTQYF,TGTGCCAGTATTAAAAGGACAGGGAGTCGGACAGATACGCAGTATTTT
TRBJ1-2,TRBV5-1,TRBD1,-,CASSPTGSNYGYTF,TGCGCCAGCAGCCCGACAGGGTCTAACTATGGCTACACCTTC